This entry is about one T cell receptor (beta chain). What it binds is not known. Total RNA extracted from each sample amounted to at least 6 micrograms. Primers used in a second PCR of roughly 6 to 12 cycles were a sample-barcoded 5' primer and a J-beta primer mix. Each cDNA molecule received a tag from a template-switch adaptor that had 12 random nucleotides. TCRdb re-called the 5' RACE reads with MiXCR, one entry per CDR3 protein. The profile shows around 1.5 million distinct CDR3 sequences, 45% to 70% of them singletons. This entry is derived from a study of blood T cells in healthy people across ages. Study-wide results and caveats: Investigators treated diversity estimates from one million T cells as underestimates.

The CDR3 sequence is 16 residues long. V was pared by 5 bases and J by 3 bases, with 20 bases between. Per the germline V gene, CDR1 is MDHEN and CDR2 is SYDVKM. The sample consisted of blood. The receptor comes from a man in his late teens or twenties in good health. The J gene is TRBJ2-7, the V gene TRBV28; tentatively, D is TRBD2 (6 bases). The CDR3 DNA is TGTGCCAGCAGTCCACCGGTGGGCGTCGGGGGCTACGAGCAGTACTTC. Its translation is CASSPPVGVGGYEQYF.